A selection of T cell receptor beta chains follows, all from one sample in a study of blood T cell repertoires in COVID-19. This table comes from immunoSEQ multiplex PCR, and its TCRdb copy is limited to in-frame clones, with some not included. The sample has about 480,000 clones, approximately 90% seen once. Sequences were obtained from PBMCs or T cells enriched from blood (not recorded which). The receptor source for this set is a middle-aged woman who had recovered from COVID-19. Both conserved end residues are part of each CDR3. D genes are given only for firm matches. Size values are once, few and many counts, or a class for expanded clones, and some rows have none.

v_call	clone_size	j_call	d_call	cdr3_aa	cdr3_nt
TRBV6-5	-	TRBJ1-1	-	CASSYSGGSEAFF	TGTGCCAGCAGTTACTCCGGCGGCAGTGAAGCTTTCTTT
TRBV3-1/TRBV3-2	once	TRBJ2-2	-	CASMDSGVSNTGELFF	TGTGCCAGCATGGACTCGGGGGTCTCGAACACCGGGGAGCTGTTTTTT
TRBV30	-	TRBJ1-5	-	CAWTYGSDQPQHF	TGTGCCTGGACTTACGGGAGCGATCAGCCCCAGCATTTT
TRBV21-1	few	TRBJ2-7	-	CARSREDYEQYF	TGTGCCCGCAGTAGGGAGGACTACGAGCAGTACTTC
TRBV4-3	-	TRBJ2-4	-	CASSLGRVNQNIQYF	TGCGCCAGCAGCCTTGGCAGGGTCAACCAAAACATTCAGTACTTC
TRBV12-5	-	TRBJ1-1	-	CASGSQGGTEAFF	TGTGCTAGTGGTTCCCAAGGGGGAACTGAAGCTTTCTTT
TRBV27	-	TRBJ1-2	-	CASKGGVKGRLDGYTF	TGTGCCAGCAAGGGGGGGGTTAAGGGGCGGTTGGATGGCTACACCTTC
TRBV6-2/TRBV6-3	-	TRBJ2-7	-	CASSSHNPYEQYF	TGTGCCAGCAGTTCGCACAATCCCTACGAGCAGTACTTC
TRBV15	-	TRBJ1-4	-	CATRAGVNEKLFF	TGTGCCACCAGGGCGGGGGTTAATGAAAAACTGTTTTTT
TRBV6-6	-	TRBJ1-3	-	CASSPDSWDFFSGNTIYF	TGTGCCAGCAGTCCAGACAGCTGGGACTTTTTCTCTGGAAACACCATATATTTT
TRBV4-1	-	TRBJ1-1	-	CASSPFSRNTEAFF	TGCGCCAGCAGCCCGTTTTCCAGGAACACTGAAGCTTTCTTT
TRBV27	-	TRBJ1-1	-	CASSLWGGPGTEAFF	TGTGCCAGCAGTTTATGGGGGGGTCCGGGGACTGAAGCTTTCTTT
TRBV27	-	TRBJ1-5	-	CASSLTEWQPQHF	TGTGCCAGCAGCTTGACAGAGTGGCAGCCCCAGCATTTT
TRBV10-3	-	TRBJ2-3	-	CAISVGDSFTDTQYF	TGTGCCATCAGTGTCGGCGACAGTTTCACAGATACGCAGTATTTT
TRBV18	-	TRBJ1-1	-	CASSLTSRGARTEAFF	TGTGCCAGCTCCCTCACCTCACGGGGGGCGCGGACTGAAGCTTTCTTT
TRBV24-1	-	TRBJ2-1	TRBD2	CATSDSLAGSENEQFF	TGTGCCACCAGTGATTCTCTAGCGGGGTCGGAAAATGAGCAGTTCTTC
TRBV7-2	-	TRBJ1-5	-	CASSLGTQNQPQHF	TGTGCCAGCAGCTTAGGGACTCAAAATCAGCCCCAGCATTTT
TRBV11-2	-	TRBJ1-3	-	CASSSGVGNTIYF	TGTGCCAGCAGCTCGGGAGTTGGAAACACCATATATTTT
TRBV19	-	TRBJ2-7	TRBD2	CASSPGGGYAYEQYF	TGTGCCAGTAGTCCGGGGGGTGGGTACGCCTACGAGCAGTACTTC
TRBV14	-	TRBJ2-2	TRBD2	CASSQGAAGGDTGELFF	TGTGCCAGCAGCCAAGGGGCAGCGGGAGGAGACACCGGGGAGCTGTTTTTT
TRBV9	-	TRBJ1-1	-	CASSVGLPNTEAFF	TGTGCCAGCAGCGTGGGACTACCAAACACTGAAGCTTTCTTT
TRBV7-9	-	TRBJ2-2	-	CASSRGTGELFF	TGTGCCAGCAGCCGGGGTACCGGGGAGCTGTTTTTT
TRBV4-2	-	TRBJ1-2	-	CASSQGKIGPYGYTF	TGTGCCAGCAGCCAAGGAAAGATTGGCCCCTATGGCTACACCTTC
TRBV5-8	-	TRBJ1-5	TRBD1	CASSVGTGGTQPQHF	TGTGCCAGCAGCGTCGGGACAGGGGGCACTCAGCCCCAGCATTTT
TRBV5-1	-	TRBJ2-3	-	CASSLGLLENTDTQYF	TGCGCCAGCAGCTTGGGACTATTGGAAAACACAGATACGCAGTATTTT
TRBV10-3	-	TRBJ2-3	TRBD1	CAISESTGLGDTQYF	TGTGCCATCAGTGAGTCGACAGGGTTGGGAGATACGCAGTATTTT
TRBV7-2	-	TRBJ2-7	TRBD2	CASSARGVAGPYEQYF	TGTGCCAGCAGCGCCCGAGGGGTAGCGGGACCCTACGAGCAGTACTTC
TRBV27	-	TRBJ2-7	TRBD2	CASSSTSGRANEQYF	TGTGCCAGCAGTTCTACTAGCGGGAGGGCCAACGAGCAGTACTTC
TRBV7-7	-	TRBJ2-5	TRBD2	CASSYNSGSGETQYF	TGTGCTAGCAGTTACAATAGCGGGAGCGGGGAGACCCAGTACTTC
TRBV4-3	-	TRBJ1-2	TRBD1	CASSPRLEGAHYGYTF	TGCGCCAGCAGCCCGCGATTGGAGGGGGCACACTATGGCTACACCTTC
TRBV7-9	-	TRBJ1-3	-	CASRGGLSGNTIYF	TGTGCCAGCAGAGGGGGTCTCTCTGGAAACACCATATATTTT
TRBV9	-	TRBJ1-2	TRBD1	CASSVDPRGHGYTF	TGTGCCAGCAGCGTAGATCCCAGGGGGCATGGCTACACCTTC
TRBV19	-	TRBJ1-1	-	CASIPAPGARTEAFF	TGTGCCAGTATTCCGGCGCCAGGGGCGAGGACTGAAGCTTTCTTT
TRBV25-1	once	TRBJ2-1	-	CASRGGRGSSGYNEQFF	TGTGCCAGCAGGGGGGGGCGCGGGAGTTCGGGCTACAATGAGCAGTTCTTC
TRBV6-5	once	TRBJ2-5	-	CASSRALETQYF	TGTGCCAGCAGCCGTGCGTTGGAGACCCAGTACTTC
TRBV2	-	TRBJ1-2	TRBD1	CASHTLDRGANYGYTF	TGTGCCAGCCATACCCTGGACAGGGGGGCTAACTATGGCTACACCTTC
TRBV10-3	-	TRBJ2-1	TRBD2	CAISGGREGLYNEQFF	TGTGCCATCAGTGGTGGGCGGGAGGGCCTATACAATGAGCAGTTCTTC
TRBV3-1/TRBV3-2	-	TRBJ1-3	-	CASSQDGSSGNTIYF	TGTGCCAGCAGCCAAGACGGGAGCTCTGGAAACACCATATATTTT
TRBV6-2/TRBV6-3	once	TRBJ2-3	-	CASSYSQASTDTQYF	TGTGCCAGCAGTTACTCGCAGGCGAGCACAGATACGCAGTATTTT
TRBV14	-	TRBJ2-1	TRBD1	CASSQLTGGYNEQFF	TGTGCCAGCAGCCAACTAACAGGGGGCTACAATGAGCAGTTCTTC
TRBV27	-	TRBJ2-2	-	CASSAGRNTGELFF	TGTGCCAGCAGTGCGGGACGTAACACCGGGGAGCTGTTTTTT